Listed below are T cell receptor beta chains from one sample, sequenced in a study of graft-versus-host responses after intestinal transplantation. The antigens of these receptors remain unknown. Clones were read by immunoSEQ multiplex PCR, and TCRdb kept only the in-frame ones, dropping some. Found here are about 39,000 clones, 90% to 95% of them singletons; the top ten hold more than 0.2%. Sequencing was performed on unstimulated CD8+ T cells sorted from spleen or lymph node cells, taken before transplant. The receptor source for this set is a human donor who was the organ donor for an intestinal transplant. Each CDR3 is given with its conserved first and last residue. Fields, in order: V gene, clone size, J gene, D gene, CDR3 DNA, CDR3 protein. The D gene is left open where the match is weak. Size tells how often a clone was seen (once, few, many) or the class of an expanded clone, and some rows leave it out.

v_gene: TRBV27; abundance: -; j_gene: TRBJ1-1; d_gene: TRBD1; CDR3nt: TGTGCCAGCAGTTCCTACAGGGGAAGCATGAACACTGAAGCTTTCTTT; CDR3aa: CASSSYRGSMNTEAFF
v_gene: TRBV14; abundance: -; j_gene: TRBJ2-7; d_gene: -; CDR3nt: TGTGCCAGCAGCCAAGCGGTAGGCCCTCGCGAGCAGTACTTC; CDR3aa: CASSQAVGPREQYF
v_gene: TRBV7-9; abundance: -; j_gene: TRBJ2-3; d_gene: TRBD2; CDR3nt: TGTGCCAGCAGTTTTATAGCGGGGGCTGGCACAGATACGCAGTATTTT; CDR3aa: CASSFIAGAGTDTQYF
v_gene: TRBV7-2; abundance: -; j_gene: TRBJ2-4; d_gene: TRBD1; CDR3nt: TGTGCCAGCAGCCTAAGGGACAGGGAGGGGGACATTCAGTACTTC; CDR3aa: CASSLRDREGDIQYF
v_gene: TRBV4-3; abundance: once; j_gene: TRBJ2-7; d_gene: TRBD1; CDR3nt: TGCGCCAGCATTTCCAGGACAGGGCTCTACGAGCAGTACTTC; CDR3aa: CASISRTGLYEQYF
v_gene: TRBV6-5; abundance: -; j_gene: TRBJ1-3; d_gene: -; CDR3nt: TGTGCCAGCAGTTACTCCCCGGGGTCCGGAAACACCATATATTTT; CDR3aa: CASSYSPGSGNTIYF
v_gene: TRBV30; abundance: -; j_gene: TRBJ2-4; d_gene: -; CDR3nt: TGTGCCTGGACCAACCCTATAGGGGGGGCCAAAAACATTCAGTACTTC; CDR3aa: CAWTNPIGGAKNIQYF
v_gene: TRBV27; abundance: -; j_gene: TRBJ1-1; d_gene: TRBD1; CDR3nt: TGTGCCAGCAGTTGGCGGACAGGGCGTGAAGCTTTCTTT; CDR3aa: CASSWRTGREAFF
v_gene: TRBV4-1; abundance: -; j_gene: TRBJ2-7; d_gene: TRBD1; CDR3nt: TGCGCCAGCAGCCCGCCCGGGACAGGGTCCTACGAGCAGTACTTC; CDR3aa: CASSPPGTGSYEQYF
v_gene: TRBV6-1; abundance: -; j_gene: TRBJ2-7; d_gene: -; CDR3nt: TGTGCCAGCAGTGAGCCAGGTCCCTACGAGCAGTACTTC; CDR3aa: CASSEPGPYEQYF
v_gene: TRBV19; abundance: -; j_gene: TRBJ1-1; d_gene: -; CDR3nt: TGTGCCAGTAGCCCGTGGGGCCAGGGGTACACTGAAGCTTTCTTT; CDR3aa: CASSPWGQGYTEAFF
v_gene: TRBV5-1; abundance: -; j_gene: TRBJ2-3; d_gene: TRBD2; CDR3nt: TGCGCCAGCAGCGAGACTAGCGGGTCGTACACAGATACGCAGTATTTT; CDR3aa: CASSETSGSYTDTQYF
v_gene: TRBV7-2; abundance: -; j_gene: TRBJ2-5; d_gene: TRBD2; CDR3nt: TGTGCCAGCAGCTTACTAGGCTTCCCGAGCGGGGGAGAGTACTTC; CDR3aa: CASSLLGFPSGGEYF
v_gene: TRBV9; abundance: -; j_gene: TRBJ1-2; d_gene: -; CDR3nt: TGTGCCAGCAGCGTAGACGCTGAGGAGACCTACTATGGCTACACCTTC; CDR3aa: CASSVDAEETYYGYTF
v_gene: TRBV4-3; abundance: -; j_gene: TRBJ2-7; d_gene: -; CDR3nt: TGCGCCAGCAGCCAAGAGAGTTCCTACGAGCAGTACTTC; CDR3aa: CASSQESSYEQYF
v_gene: TRBV5-1; abundance: -; j_gene: TRBJ2-1; d_gene: TRBD1; CDR3nt: TGCGCCAGCAGCACCGGGACAGGGCAGTGGAATGAGCAGTTCTTC; CDR3aa: CASSTGTGQWNEQFF
v_gene: TRBV30; abundance: -; j_gene: TRBJ1-1; d_gene: -; CDR3nt: TGTGCCTGGAGTGTATTGGACCGTGAGCTGAACACTGAAGCTTTCTTT; CDR3aa: CAWSVLDRELNTEAFF
v_gene: TRBV27; abundance: -; j_gene: TRBJ2-1; d_gene: TRBD2; CDR3nt: TGTGCCAGCAGTGCCTTTAGCGGGGGGGATTACAATGAGCAGTTCTTC; CDR3aa: CASSAFSGGDYNEQFF
v_gene: TRBV7-6; abundance: -; j_gene: TRBJ1-1; d_gene: TRBD1; CDR3nt: TGTGCCAGCAGCTACCAACAGGGGGCGCAGACTGAAGCTTTCTTT; CDR3aa: CASSYQQGAQTEAFF
v_gene: TRBV5-8; abundance: -; j_gene: TRBJ2-1; d_gene: -; CDR3nt: TGTGCCAGCAGCTTGTCTCCGGGGGTTGGCTCCTACAATGAGCAGTTCTTC; CDR3aa: CASSLSPGVGSYNEQFF
v_gene: TRBV7-3; abundance: -; j_gene: TRBJ2-3; d_gene: -; CDR3nt: TGTGCCAGCAGCTTAAACGTGGGGGGGCGAACAGATACGCAGTATTTT; CDR3aa: CASSLNVGGRTDTQYF
v_gene: TRBV5-5; abundance: -; j_gene: TRBJ1-6; d_gene: -; CDR3nt: TGTGCCAGCAGCTTAGACGGGATGGCCCTCCACTTT; CDR3aa: CASSLDGMALHF
v_gene: TRBV5-6; abundance: -; j_gene: TRBJ2-7; d_gene: -; CDR3nt: TGTGCCAGCAGCTTGGGCAGGGCGCCCCACGACGAGCAGTACTTC; CDR3aa: CASSLGRAPHDEQYF
v_gene: TRBV4-1; abundance: -; j_gene: TRBJ2-7; d_gene: TRBD2; CDR3nt: TGCGCCAGCAGCCAAGAGAGAGCGGGGGGCTACTACGAGCAGTACTTC; CDR3aa: CASSQERAGGYYEQYF
v_gene: TRBV21-1; abundance: -; j_gene: TRBJ2-7; d_gene: -; CDR3nt: TGTGCCAGCAGCTCCCAAGGGAGTTTAGAAACCTACGAGCAGTACTTC; CDR3aa: CASSSQGSLETYEQYF
v_gene: TRBV4-3; abundance: -; j_gene: TRBJ2-5; d_gene: TRBD2; CDR3nt: TGCGCCAGCAGCCACGACCACGGGACTAGCGGGGGGCAAGAGACCCAGTACTTC; CDR3aa: CASSHDHGTSGGQETQYF
v_gene: TRBV18; abundance: once; j_gene: TRBJ2-2; d_gene: -; CDR3nt: TGTGCCAGCTCACCTTCGTTAGGTTGGACCGGGGAGCTGTTTTTT; CDR3aa: CASSPSLGWTGELFF
v_gene: TRBV10-3; abundance: -; j_gene: TRBJ1-2; d_gene: -; CDR3nt: TGTGCCATCAGTGGGGCACAGAACTATGGCTACACCTTC; CDR3aa: CAISGAQNYGYTF
v_gene: TRBV14; abundance: once; j_gene: TRBJ2-1; d_gene: -; CDR3nt: TGTGCCAGCAGCCAAGTTACGGGACTTTTAAGCTCCTACAATGAGCAGTTCTTC; CDR3aa: CASSQVTGLLSSYNEQFF
v_gene: TRBV7-3; abundance: once; j_gene: TRBJ1-6; d_gene: TRBD1; CDR3nt: TGTGCCAGCAGCCGAACAGGGGGCTCCTATAATTCACCCCTCCACTTT; CDR3aa: CASSRTGGSYNSPLHF
v_gene: TRBV4-3; abundance: -; j_gene: TRBJ2-1; d_gene: TRBD1; CDR3nt: TGCGCCAGCAGCCAAGCCGCCTACAGGGGTGGGAACTACAATGAGCAGTTCTTC; CDR3aa: CASSQAAYRGGNYNEQFF
v_gene: TRBV28; abundance: -; j_gene: TRBJ1-1; d_gene: -; CDR3nt: TGTGCCAGCAGTGCGGTTGGGGGCGGTGGTGGCACTGAAGCTTTCTTT; CDR3aa: CASSAVGGGGGTEAFF
v_gene: TRBV4-1; abundance: -; j_gene: TRBJ2-7; d_gene: TRBD1; CDR3nt: TGCGCCAGCAGCCAAGTTTGGACAGGTGTTGGCGAGCAGTACTTC; CDR3aa: CASSQVWTGVGEQYF
v_gene: TRBV2; abundance: -; j_gene: TRBJ2-1; d_gene: TRBD2; CDR3nt: TGTGCCAGGACGAGCGGGGGGAGTCGAATCTCCTACAATGAGCAGTTCTTC; CDR3aa: CARTSGGSRISYNEQFF
v_gene: TRBV1; abundance: -; j_gene: TRBJ2-3; d_gene: -; CDR3nt: TGCACCAGCAGCCAAGCGGGGGGCACAGATACGCAGTATTTT; CDR3aa: CTSSQAGGTDTQYF
v_gene: TRBV30; abundance: -; j_gene: TRBJ2-7; d_gene: TRBD2; CDR3nt: TGTGCCTGGAGTGTACGGGGGGGCCTATACGAGCAGTACTTC; CDR3aa: CAWSVRGGLYEQYF
v_gene: TRBV4-3; abundance: -; j_gene: TRBJ2-3; d_gene: -; CDR3nt: TGCGCCAGCAGCCAAGACGGGGGGCGGTTCACAGATACGCAGTATTTT; CDR3aa: CASSQDGGRFTDTQYF